The entry below gives a single T cell receptor beta chain sequence along with its context. Its target is not known. CDR1 is SGHRS, CDR2 YFSETQ, per germline. The CDR3 has 18 amino acids. The V end was cut by 0 bases, the J end by 0 bases, with 16 bases between. This entry comes from a study of regulatory T cells in long-lasting Graves disease. General observations from the study: Repertoires from persistent disease leaned toward TRBV28, TRBJ1-2 and TRBJ2-5. Whereas nearly 1,000 public clonotypes were shared by new patients, persistent patients shared more, at around 2,700.

HTBI primers from iRepertoire and Arm-PCR of CDR3 regions yielded the TCR beta libraries. Using its own MiXCR run on the multiplex PCR reads, TCRdb lists one record per CDR3 protein. The profile shows a few hundred thousand distinct CDR3 sequences, roughly 14% of them singletons. Time point meaning: newly diagnosed GD, antithyroid drugs for less than 3 months. There was RNA extracted from PBMCs, and the TCR library was made from it. One endocrinology department in Xi'an, China, was where patients came from. Staff took 7.5 to 9.5 milliliters of peripheral blood and put it into EDTA tubes. The same sample was also studied in work on T cells in Graves' hyperthyroidism and ophthalmopathy.

This chain joins TRBV5-1 and TRBJ2-1, with D hard to call. Sequences were derived from peripheral blood mononuclear cells (PBMCs), sampled at new diagnosis, from a patient treated with antithyroid drugs. The sequence derives from a man aged 25 to 40 with Graves disease. The CDR3 here is CASSLAGYRVISYNEQFF. CDR3 DNA sequence: TGCGCCAGCAGCTTGGCAGGTTATAGGGTAATCTCCTACAATGAGCAGTTCTTC.